This T cell receptor (beta chain) was identified in a study of blood T cell repertoires in COVID-19. Overall study context: The study drew acute and convalescent COVID-19 samples from the United States, Italy and Spain. In each case, the material was cDNA or gDNA derived from T cells, B-cell-depleted T cells, or PBMCs.

The germline V gene has CDR1 MNHEY and CDR2 SVGAGI. V lost 3 bases, J lost 5 bases, and 5 bases stayed unmatched. The CDR3 has 15 amino acids. Original methodology: Amplified reference gene primers provided the basis for estimating nucleated cell counts. TCRdb's copy holds only in-frame clones and misses some; the assay was immunoSEQ multiplex PCR. V and J calls and clone size are those listed in that table; D and trimming were worked out from the DNA. The repertoire holds about 290,000 clones, with 89% as singletons. Patients of the Seattle cohort, enrolled during active infection, were followed longitudinally.

The sequence derives from a woman aged 25 to 45 with COVID-19, enrolled during active disease. Material for sequencing was peripheral blood. The chain combines TRBV6-5 with TRBJ2-1; 9 nucleotides align to TRBD2. The CDR3 loop is CASSYASGVNNEQFF. CDR3 in DNA: TGTGCCAGCAGTTATGCTAGCGGGGTGAACAATGAGCAGTTCTTC.